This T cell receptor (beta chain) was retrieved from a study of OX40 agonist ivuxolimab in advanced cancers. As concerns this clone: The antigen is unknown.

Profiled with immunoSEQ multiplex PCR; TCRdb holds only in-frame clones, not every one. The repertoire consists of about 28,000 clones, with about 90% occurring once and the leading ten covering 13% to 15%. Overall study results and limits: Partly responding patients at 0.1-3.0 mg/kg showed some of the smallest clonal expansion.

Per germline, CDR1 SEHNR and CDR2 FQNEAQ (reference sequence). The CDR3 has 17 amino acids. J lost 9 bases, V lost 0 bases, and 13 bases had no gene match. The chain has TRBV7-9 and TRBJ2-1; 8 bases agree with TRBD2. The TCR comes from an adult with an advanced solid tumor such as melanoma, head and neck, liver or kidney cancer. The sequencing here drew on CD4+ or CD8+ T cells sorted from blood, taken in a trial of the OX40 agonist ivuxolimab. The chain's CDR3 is CASSLAVAGFGLSEQFF. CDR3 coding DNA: TGTGCCAGCAGCTTAGCAGTAGCGGGATTTGGTCTCAGTGAGCAGTTCTTC.